The clone carrying this T cell receptor beta chain was counted a few times. Its antigen is as yet unknown. PCR involved 60 Vbeta and 13 Jbeta primers. Profiling relied on immunoSEQ multiplex PCR, and the TCRdb table lists in-frame clones only, not all of them. The sample lists around 170,000 clones, approximately 80% seen once, with approximately 6.8% in the top ten. V lost 6 bases and J 0 bases, leaving 17 bases between the germline ends. The CDR3 has 16 residues. CDR1 is MNHEY, CDR2 SMNVEV, per germline (reference sequence). The data were obtained in a study of cytomegalovirus exposure and HLA in healthy donors. Study-wide points: The study found most TCR sequences rare, yet found some public TCRs in many donors. A later analysis reportedly found fewer N-insertions in an Asian-associated ancestry cluster than the roughly 670-donor mean.

Sequencing used PBMCs. The TCR comes from a woman between 35 and 50 years old in good health and CMV-seropositive. This chain connects TRBV27 to TRBJ1-2; D is ambiguous. Here the CDR3 reads CASSPDWGGSNYGYTF. The CDR3 DNA follows: TGTGCCAGCAGCCCGGACTGGGGAGGGTCTAACTATGGCTACACCTTC.